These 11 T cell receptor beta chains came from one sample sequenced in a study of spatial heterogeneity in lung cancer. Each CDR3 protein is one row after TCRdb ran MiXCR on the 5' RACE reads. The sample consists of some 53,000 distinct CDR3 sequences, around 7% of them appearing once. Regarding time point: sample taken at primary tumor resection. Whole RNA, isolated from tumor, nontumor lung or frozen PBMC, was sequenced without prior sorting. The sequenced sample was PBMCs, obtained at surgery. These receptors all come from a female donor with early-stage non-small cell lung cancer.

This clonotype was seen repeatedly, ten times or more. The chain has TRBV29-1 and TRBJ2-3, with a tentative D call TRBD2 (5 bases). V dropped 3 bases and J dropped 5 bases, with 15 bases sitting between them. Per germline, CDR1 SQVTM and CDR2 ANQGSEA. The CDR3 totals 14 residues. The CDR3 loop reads CSVDRSARVDTQYF. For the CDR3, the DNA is TGCAGCGTTGATCGTAGCGCGAGGGTAGATACGCAGTATTTT.

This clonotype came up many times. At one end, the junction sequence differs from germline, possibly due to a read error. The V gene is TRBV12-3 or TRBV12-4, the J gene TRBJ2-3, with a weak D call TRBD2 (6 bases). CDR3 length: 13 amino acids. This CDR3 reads CASSLARGRMRNF. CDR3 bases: TGTGCCAGCAGTTTAGCGCGGGGCAGGATGAGGAATTTT.

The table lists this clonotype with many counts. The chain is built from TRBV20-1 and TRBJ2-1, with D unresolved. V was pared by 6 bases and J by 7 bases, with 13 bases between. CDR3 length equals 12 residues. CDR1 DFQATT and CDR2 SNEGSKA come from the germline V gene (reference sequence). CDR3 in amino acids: CSARRTENEQFF. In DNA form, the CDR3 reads TGCAGTGCGAGACGGACGGAGAATGAGCAGTTCTTC.

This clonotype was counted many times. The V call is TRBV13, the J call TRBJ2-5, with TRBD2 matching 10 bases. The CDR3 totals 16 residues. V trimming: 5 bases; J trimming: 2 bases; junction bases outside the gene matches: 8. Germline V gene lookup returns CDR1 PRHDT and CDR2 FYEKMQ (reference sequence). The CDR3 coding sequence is TGTGCCAGCAGCCAGAGTAGCGGGGGGATTCAAGAGACCCAGTACTTC. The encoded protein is CASSQSSGGIQETQYF.

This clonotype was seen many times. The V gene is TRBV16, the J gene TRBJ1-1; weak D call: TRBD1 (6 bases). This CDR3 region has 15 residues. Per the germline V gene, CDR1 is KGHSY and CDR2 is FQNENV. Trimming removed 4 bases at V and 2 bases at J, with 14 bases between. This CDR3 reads CASSLQGGRNTEAFF. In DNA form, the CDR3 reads TGTGCCAGCAGCCTACAGGGCGGAAGAAACACTGAAGCTTTCTTT.

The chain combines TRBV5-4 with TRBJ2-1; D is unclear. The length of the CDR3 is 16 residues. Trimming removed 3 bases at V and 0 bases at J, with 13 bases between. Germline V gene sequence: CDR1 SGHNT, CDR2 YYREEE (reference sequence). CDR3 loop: CASSSAVVISYNEQFF. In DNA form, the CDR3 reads TGTGCCAGCAGCTCGGCCGTAGTTATCTCCTACAATGAGCAGTTCTTC.

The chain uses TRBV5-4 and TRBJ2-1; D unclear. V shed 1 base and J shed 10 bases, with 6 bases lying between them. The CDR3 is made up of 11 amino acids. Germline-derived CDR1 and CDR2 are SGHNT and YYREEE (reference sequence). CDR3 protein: CASSLTGEQFF. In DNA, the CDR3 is TGTGCCAGCAGCTTGACTGGGGAGCAGTTCTTC.

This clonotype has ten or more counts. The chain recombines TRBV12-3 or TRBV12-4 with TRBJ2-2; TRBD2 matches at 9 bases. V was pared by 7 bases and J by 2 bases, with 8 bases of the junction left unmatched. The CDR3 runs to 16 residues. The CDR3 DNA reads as TGTGCCAGCATTAGGCCGGGACTAGCTAACACCGGGGAGCTGTTTTTT. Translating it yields CASIRPGLANTGELFF.

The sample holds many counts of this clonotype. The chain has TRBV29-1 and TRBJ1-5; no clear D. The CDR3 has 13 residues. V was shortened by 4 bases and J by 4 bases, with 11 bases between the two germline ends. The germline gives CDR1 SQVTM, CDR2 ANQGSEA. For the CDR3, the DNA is TGCAGCGTTGGAGATGGGTATAATCAGCCCCAGCATTTT. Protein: CSVGDGYNQPQHF.

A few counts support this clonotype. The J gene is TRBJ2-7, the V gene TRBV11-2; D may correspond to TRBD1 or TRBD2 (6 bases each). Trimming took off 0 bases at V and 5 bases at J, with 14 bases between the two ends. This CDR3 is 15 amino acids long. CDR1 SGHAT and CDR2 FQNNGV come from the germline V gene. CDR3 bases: TGTGCCAGCAGCTTAGATCACGGGGGACAAAACGAGCAGTACTTC. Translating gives CASSLDHGGQNEQYF.

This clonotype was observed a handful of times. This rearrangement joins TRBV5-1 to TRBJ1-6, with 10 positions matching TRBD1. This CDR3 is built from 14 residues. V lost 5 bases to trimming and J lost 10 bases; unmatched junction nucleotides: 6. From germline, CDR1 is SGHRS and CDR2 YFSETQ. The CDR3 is CASRAGTGVSPLHF. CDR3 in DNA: TGCGCCAGCAGGGCCGGGACAGGGGTCTCACCCCTCCACTTT.